Below, 17 T cell receptor beta chains from the same sample are listed, as sequenced in a study of T cells in women clearing cervical HPV infection. Data came from immunoSEQ multiplex PCR; TCRdb stores just in-frame clones and leaves some out. Its clone listing holds roughly 22,000 clones. Specimen: blood buffy coat. The receptor source for this set is a woman between 18 and 70 years old with a cervical HPV16 infection that either progressed to CIN3+ or cleared (not recorded which).

Turning to this clone: Read sequence stops 3 residues before the CDR3 end, and the germline J gene provides the missing end. The V gene is TRBV12-3 or TRBV12-4, the J gene TRBJ1-4; TRBD1 matches at 8 bases. V shed 7 bases, J shed 8 bases, and the junction held 12 bases outside the gene matches. The CDR3 runs 15 residues. CDR3 bases read: TGTGCCAGCACTTGGGGCAGGACAGGGTGGGAAAAA. Translating it yields CASTWGRTGWEK. The whole CDR3 sequence is CASTWGRTGWEKLFF.

Remarks on this clone: The read comes to an end 3 residues before the CDR3 does, leaving the germline J gene to fill in the end. The chain couples TRBV28 to TRBJ2-3; TRBD2 matches 10 bases. CDR3 length equals 17 residues. V was clipped by 0 bases and J by 4 bases; unmatched bases: 7. The germline V gene encodes CDR1 MDHEN and CDR2 SYDVKM. CDR3 DNA, as far as it was read: TGTGCCAGCAGTTTATGGGCTAGCGGGAGTCAACCAGATACG. This translates into CASSLWASGSQPDT. Given in full, the CDR3 is CASSLWASGSQPDTQYF.

Worth noting for this clone: Read data end 3 residues before the CDR3 end; the end is taken from the germline J gene. The V call is TRBV5-1, the J call TRBJ2-1, with 9 bases lining up with TRBD2. The CDR3 sequence is 16 residues long. J was trimmed by 3 bases and V by 0 bases; bases with no gene match: 4. The germline V gene has CDR1 SGHRS and CDR2 YFSETQ. CDR3 sequence: CASSLVAGAIYNEQFF. CDR3 DNA (partial): TGCGCCAGCAGCTTGGTAGCGGGAGCCATCTACAATGAG.

On this clone: The read comes to an end 3 residues before the CDR3 does, leaving the germline J gene to fill in the end. This rearrangement joins TRBV11-3 to TRBJ2-1, with D tentatively TRBD2 (6 bases). The CDR3 length is 14 residues. CDR1 and CDR2 (germline): SGHNT, YENEEA. Trimming took 3 bases from V and 5 from J, leaving 11 bases between them. The sequenced part of the CDR3 DNA is TGTGCCAGCAGCTTGGGGGGAACCCACAATGAG. It is translated as CASSLGGTHNE. The whole CDR3 sequence is CASSLGGTHNEQFF.

To note about this clone: The sequence runs out 3 residues before the end of the CDR3; the remainder is reconstructed from the germline J gene. The chain combines TRBV2 with TRBJ1-2, with 10 bases lining up with TRBD1. J was trimmed by 5 bases and V by 8 bases; bases with no gene match: 8. CDR1 is SNHLY and CDR2 is FYNNEI in the germline V gene. The length of the CDR3 is 14 residues. CDR3 DNA (partial): TGTGCCAGCTCCCTCAGACAGGGGGCATATGGC. Translated, it gives CASSLRQGAYG. The entire CDR3 protein reads CASSLRQGAYGYTF.

In regard to this clone: The read terminates 3 residues ahead of where the CDR3 ends, so the germline J gene completes it. J is TRBJ2-5 and V is TRBV11-2, with D uncertain. Between the trimmed V and J ends, which lost 0 bases and 1 base, there was a span of 9 bases. CDR1 and CDR2 from the germline V gene are SGHAT and FQNNGV. CDR3 length: 15 amino acids. The sequenced part of the CDR3 DNA is TGTGCCAGCAGCTTAGATAATGGGCCCCAAGAGACC. It codes for CASSLDNGPQET. The full CDR3 reads CASSLDNGPQETQYF. The variable domain in full, completed from reference TRBV11-2 and TRBJ2-5, reads EAGVAQSPRYKIIEKRQSVAFWCNPISGHATLYWYQQILGQGPKLLIQFQNNGVVDDSQLPKDRFSAERLKGVDSTLKIQPAKLEDSAVYLCASSLDNGPQETQYFGPGTRLLVL.

For this clone: The read finishes 3 residues shy of the CDR3 end, and the germline J gene is used to complete it. The chain links TRBV5-6 to TRBJ2-7, with unresolved D. This CDR3 spans 15 amino acids. V was trimmed by 2 bases and J by 1 base, leaving 13 bases between them. Germline-derived CDR1 and CDR2 are SGHDT and YYEEEE. CDR3 residues: CASSFGPAASYEQYF. The DNA read from the CDR3 is TGTGCCAGCAGCTTCGGCCCGGCGGCGTCCTACGAG.

Turning to this clone: The DNA ends 3 residues before the CDR3 does, and the rest of the CDR3 is filled in from the germline J gene. The chain recombines TRBV2 with TRBJ2-7; weak D call: TRBD1 (6 bases). Trimming pared 6 bases from V and 0 bases from J, leaving 18 bases between. Germline CDR1 SNHLY, CDR2 FYNNEI. This CDR3 spans 16 amino acids. CDR3 in amino acids: CASSPGTSSSSYEQYF. CDR3 DNA, as far as it was read: TGTGCCAGCAGCCCAGGGACATCCTCGAGCTCCTACGAG.

For this clone: The read ends 3 residues shy of where the CDR3 ends; the end is completed using the germline J gene. This chain connects TRBV7-9 to TRBJ1-6, with a possible D match to TRBD1 (5 bases). The CDR3 runs 13 residues. The germline V and J ends were trimmed by 4 bases and 7 bases, with 8 bases remaining between them. Germline V gene sequence: CDR1 SEHNR, CDR2 FQNEAQ (reference sequence). Partial CDR3 DNA: TGTGCCAGCAGCTCAGGGTACAATTCACCC. Amino acid sequence: CASSSGYNSP. The full CDR3 reads CASSSGYNSPLHF.

With regard to this clone: The read is 3 residues too short to cover the CDR3 end, so that end is filled in from the germline J gene. This chain uses TRBV19 with TRBJ1-1; 9 positions match TRBD1. The CDR3 spans 15 residues. Germline V CDR1 and CDR2: LNHDA, SQIVND (reference sequence). The V and J ends lost 10 bases and 4 bases, in that order; junction bases with no gene match: 13. CDR3 DNA (partial): TGTGCCACCCTCAGAATGGGACAGGGTGCCACTGAA. This sequence encodes CATLRMGQGATE. The full CDR3 is CATLRMGQGATEAFF.

To note about this clone: The missing CDR3 end, 3 residues past where the read stops, is filled in from the germline J gene. The chain has TRBV20-1 and TRBJ1-2; no firm D call. Trimming cost V 4 bases and J 0 bases, with 6 bases left between them. Germline CDR1 DFQATT, CDR2 SNEGSKA (reference sequence). CDR3 length equals 12 residues. The chain's CDR3 is CSATVANYGYTF. The sequenced CDR3 bases are TGCAGTGCTACGGTAGCTAACTATGGC.

To note about this clone: The read ends 3 residues before the CDR3 terminus; that terminus is restored from the germline J gene. The chain recombines TRBV10-1 with TRBJ1-1; possible D gene TRBD1, 5 bases. Between the trimmed V and J ends, which lost 6 bases and 1 base, there was a span of 9 bases. Looked up from germline, CDR1 is WNHNN and CDR2 is SYGVQD (reference sequence). This CDR3 has 13 residues. The CDR3 reads CASSPGGNTEAFF. The sequenced CDR3 bases are TGCGCCAGCAGCCCGGGGGGGAACACTGAA.

Concerning this clone itself: The read gets to within 3 residues of the CDR3 end, and the germline J gene fills in the rest. This chain links TRBV5-1 with TRBJ2-6; the D gene is possibly TRBD2 (5 bases). The germline V gene has CDR1 SGHRS and CDR2 YFSETQ. Between the trimmed V and J ends, which lost 6 bases and 2 bases, there was a span of 12 bases. The CDR3 is made up of 15 amino acids. Here the CDR3 reads CASTEGSTGANVLTF. Incomplete CDR3 DNA: TGCGCCAGCACAGAGGGCTCGACTGGGGCCAACGTC.

In regard to this clone: The CDR3 goes on 3 residues after the read ends, and that part is filled in from the germline J gene. The J gene is TRBJ2-1, the V gene TRBV5-1; 10 bases agree with TRBD1. From germline, CDR1 is SGHRS and CDR2 YFSETQ. The CDR3 is made up of 15 amino acids. V lost 5 bases to trimming and J lost 4 bases; unmatched junction nucleotides: 6. The CDR3 loop reads CASRRGQGSYNEQFF. CDR3 DNA (partial): TGCGCCAGCAGACGGGGACAGGGGTCATACAATGAG. Variable domain in full (rest from reference TRBV5-1 and TRBJ2-1): KAGVTQTPRYLIKTRGQQVTLSCSPISGHRSVSWYQQTPGQGLQFLFEYFSETQRNKGNFPGRFSGRQFSNSRSEMNVSTLELGDSALYLCASRRGQGSYNEQFFGPGTRLTVL.

The sequenced part of the CDR3 DNA is TGCGCCAGCAGCTTGGAAGGGGCCCTCTCTGGAAACACC. Its translation is CASSLEGALSGNT. Given in full, the CDR3 is CASSLEGALSGNTIYF. The chain uses TRBV5-1 and TRBJ1-3; weak D call: TRBD1 (5 bases). The read gets to within 3 residues of the CDR3 end, and the germline J gene fills in the rest. V was cut by 0 bases and J by 0 bases, with 10 bases left in between. The CDR3 consists of 16 residues. Germline assignment: CDR1 SGHRS and CDR2 YFSETQ. Full variable domain (rest looked up from reference TRBV5-1 and TRBJ1-3): KAGVTQTPRYLIKTRGQQVTLSCSPISGHRSVSWYQQTPGQGLQFLFEYFSETQRNKGNFPGRFSGRQFSNSRSEMNVSTLELGDSALYLCASSLEGALSGNTIYFGEGSWLTVV.

Comments on this clone: The read is 3 residues too short to cover the CDR3 end, so that end is filled in from the germline J gene. The rearrangement links TRBV5-1 to TRBJ1-1, with D unresolved. Trimming stripped 0 bases from V and 3 bases from J, with 9 bases between. The CDR3 consists of 14 residues. From germline, CDR1 is SGHRS and CDR2 YFSETQ. The sequenced CDR3 bases are TGCGCCAGCAGCTTGGCCGGGGTGTACACTGAA. This codes for CASSLAGVYTE. The whole CDR3 is CASSLAGVYTEAFF.

Turning to this clone: Read sequence stops 3 residues before the CDR3 end, and the germline J gene provides the missing end. The V call is TRBV18, the J call TRBJ1-2, with a possible D match to TRBD1 (5 bases). V dropped 2 bases and J dropped 3 bases, with 7 bases sitting between them. This CDR3 is built from 13 residues. CDR1 is KGHSH, CDR2 LQKENI, per germline. CDR3 amino acids: CASSPGGDYGYTF. The part of the CDR3 DNA that was read is TGTGCCAGCTCACCAGGGGGGGACTATGGC.